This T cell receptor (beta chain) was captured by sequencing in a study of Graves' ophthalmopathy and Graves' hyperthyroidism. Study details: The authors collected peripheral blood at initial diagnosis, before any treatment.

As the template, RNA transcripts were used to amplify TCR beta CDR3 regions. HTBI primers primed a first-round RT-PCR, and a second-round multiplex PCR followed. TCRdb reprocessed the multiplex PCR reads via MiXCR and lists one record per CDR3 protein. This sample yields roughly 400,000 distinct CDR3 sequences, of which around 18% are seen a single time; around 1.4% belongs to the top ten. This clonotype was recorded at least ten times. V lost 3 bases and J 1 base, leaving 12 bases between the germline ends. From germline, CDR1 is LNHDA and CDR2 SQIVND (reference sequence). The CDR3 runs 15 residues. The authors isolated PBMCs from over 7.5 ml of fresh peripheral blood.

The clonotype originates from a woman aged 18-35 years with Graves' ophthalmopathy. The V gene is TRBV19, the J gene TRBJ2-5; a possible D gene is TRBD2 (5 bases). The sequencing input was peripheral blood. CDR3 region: CASSIRTGSQETQYF. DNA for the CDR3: TGTGCCAGTAGTATCCGGACTGGGTCCCAAGAGACCCAGTACTTC.